Listed below are T cell receptor beta chains from one sample, sequenced in a study of blood T cell repertoires in COVID-19. Repertoires were generated with immunoSEQ multiplex PCR, while TCRdb's copy carries only in-frame clones and drops some. The repertoire holds hundreds of thousands of clones, 80% to 90% seen once, with about 0.95% in the top ten. Sequences were obtained from PBMCs or T cells enriched from blood (not recorded which). The receptors come from a man between 45 and 60 years old who had been exposed to COVID-19. The CDR3 runs from the conserved cysteine through the conserved F or W. Rows may omit the clone size; those that give it use once, few, many or a size class.

clone_size | v_call | cdr3_aa
- | TRBV5-1 | CASSSPTGDGYTF
- | TRBV30 | CASRGGFNQETQYF
- | TRBV7-2 | CASSLVVWGDPSTDTQYF
- | TRBV2 | CASSEATGQIYGYTF
- | TRBV30 | CAWSVVQGYGYTF
- | TRBV3-1/TRBV3-2 | CASSPRLRGPSNTGELFF
- | TRBV5-1 | CASSVQGVGNTIYF
- | TRBV5-4 | CASSLAASARTDTQYF
- | TRBV9 | CASSPRGGHLNTEAFF
few | TRBV29-1 | CSVEGDRVTEAFF
- | TRBV5-1 | CASSLKAGVSETQYF
- | TRBV10-3 | CAISDRGSNQPQHF
- | TRBV28 | CASRFRVSRKPSGANVLTF
- | TRBV5-1 | CASSFGTGGWTEAFF
- | TRBV18 | CASSPRQTSTDTQYF
- | TRBV7-2 | CASSPRQVLKTEAFF
- | TRBV24-1 | CATSDPGQGSYGYTF
- | TRBV9 | CASIMGGGTSTDTQYF
once | TRBV2 | CASSERAGIGYTF
once | TRBV30 | CAWSVSLALDTQYF
- | TRBV5-1 | CASSLSTVNTEAFF
- | TRBV28 | CASSSQGAVTQYF
- | TRBV11-2 | CASSPANYGYTF
once | TRBV28 | CASVNSGTGGYEQYF
- | TRBV5-1 | CASSLDSNYGYTF
- | TRBV9 | CASSVSLTDTQYF
- | TRBV5-6 | CASRLRDINEKLFF
- | TRBV18 | CASSPYAERNTIYF
many | TRBV5-1 | CASSPWGQTQETQYF
- | TRBV10-3 | CAISPSRRGTDYGYTF
- | TRBV9 | CASSHSSARDGTIYF
- | TRBV19 | CASTTLGWGVSNQPQHF
- | TRBV11-3 | CASSPETGVGNTIYF
- | TRBV12-3/TRBV12-4 | CASSLEYNYGYTF
- | TRBV5-1 | CASSVGQGPSGANVLTF
- | TRBV19 | CASSISSSGNTIYF
- | TRBV5-1 | CASSFGRLHYTF
- | TRBV5-1 | CASSWGQGEKLFF
- | TRBV5-4 | CASSWGGQDDQPQHF
- | TRBV21-1 | CASSVRRIQLPYEQYF
- | TRBV5-1 | CASSFLASGAEETQYF
- | TRBV29-1 | CSVPTGDHGYTF
- | TRBV7-9 | CASSLRRDNEKLFF
- | TRBV5-1 | CASSTRDRVKETQYF
- | TRBV28 | CASSRRTGSDNQPQHF
- | TRBV18 | CASSPSGNNQPQHF
- | TRBV5-1 | CASSPWRDRYNEQFF
few | TRBV30 | CAWSGWDNSYEQYF
- | TRBV28 | CASRRTGSQPQHF
once | TRBV7-9 | CASRLARGTGTESNYGYTF